The clone carrying this TCR beta chain was seen at least ten times. The authors amplified TCR beta CDR3 regions, and they did so from RNA transcripts for repertoire sequencing. HTBI-primed RT-PCR formed the first round, and a multiplex PCR formed the second. MiXCR was run by TCRdb on the multiplex PCR reads, yielding one entry per CDR3 protein. Here the sample spans roughly 400,000 distinct CDR3 sequences, about 16% being singletons. Germline V gives CDR1 SGHTA, CDR2 FQGNSA. Between the trimmed V and J ends, which lost 0 bases and 6 bases, there was a span of 14 bases. The CDR3 consists of 15 residues. The data were taken from a study of Graves' ophthalmopathy and Graves' hyperthyroidism. Looking at the study overall: No treatment had been given when peripheral blood was collected at initial diagnosis.

The chain is built from TRBV7-2 and TRBJ1-1; D not certain. The sequencing sample was made of peripheral blood. The receptor was derived from a woman aged 18-29 years with Graves' ophthalmopathy. DNA of the CDR3: TGTGCCAGCAGCTTAGCGCCCACTGGGTTGGCTGAAGCTTTCTTT. The encoded protein is CASSLAPTGLAEAFF.